What follows are 17 T cell receptor beta chains derived from one specimen sequenced in a study of blood T cells in healthy people across ages. A second 7 to 11 cycle PCR used barcoded and J-beta primers. TCRdb analysed the 5' RACE reads with MiXCR anew, one entry per CDR3 protein. There are 720,000 or so distinct CDR3 sequences in the sample; around 43% occur only once, and around 32% lies in the top ten. Sequenced sample: blood. The receptors were sampled from a man older than 75 in good health.

The rearrangement uses TRBV28 and TRBJ1-5; maybe TRBD1 (5 bases). The germline CDR1 and CDR2 sequences are MDHEN and SYDVKM. The ends were cut back, 5 bases at V and 9 bases at J, with 11 bases in the middle. The CDR3 spans 12 residues. CDR3 protein: CASSGGGWPQHF. The CDR3 DNA follows: TGTGCCAGCAGTGGCGGGGGTTGGCCCCAGCATTTT.

The rearrangement uses TRBV20-1 and TRBJ2-1; 12 bases are a match to TRBD2. The CDR3 spans 16 residues. The germline V gene has CDR1 DFQATT and CDR2 SNEGSKA (reference sequence). Unmatched junction bases numbered 5, after V lost 1 base and J lost 4 bases. The CDR3 bases are TGCAGTGCTAGAGTGACTAGCGGGAGTAGGTACAATGAGCAGTTCTTC. This translates into CSARVTSGSRYNEQFF.

This clonotype was found a few times. The chain has TRBV7-2 and TRBJ2-1; D gene uncertain. CDR3 size: 14 residues. Germline-derived CDR1 and CDR2 are SGHTA and FQGNSA. Trimming removed 1 base from V and 5 bases from J, with 9 bases in between. The CDR3 protein is CASSLGVSNNEQFF. As DNA, the CDR3 is TGTGCCAGCAGCTTAGGGGTCAGTAACAATGAGCAGTTCTTC.

There are a few counts of this clonotype. The chain combines TRBV9 with TRBJ2-5, with D perhaps matching TRBD2 (5 bases). The germline V gene has CDR1 SGDLS and CDR2 YYNGEE. CDR3 size: 17 residues. Trimming shortened V by 0 bases and J by 5 bases, and 20 bases separated the two germline ends. The CDR3 reads CASSVGTGLQMKETQYF. The CDR3 coding sequence is TGTGCCAGCAGCGTAGGGACCGGACTGCAAATGAAGGAGACCCAGTACTTC.

With regard to this clonotype: Given a much more abundant clone one base away, this may be a read error. CDR3 region: CASRDGTGQYNEQYF. DNA of the CDR3: TGCGCCAGCAGGGATGGGACAGGGCAGTACAATGAGCAGTACTTC. The chain joins TRBV10-2 to TRBJ2-1, with 9 bases lining up with TRBD1. The J call is doubtful: the DNA matches TRBJ2-7 better. This CDR3 comprises 15 residues. CDR1 WSHSY and CDR2 SAAADI come from the germline V gene.

This clonotype was detected a few times. The chain uses TRBV5-6 and TRBJ2-4; 7 nucleotides agree with TRBD2. Near its end, the DNA agrees better with TRBJ2-5, so the J call may be wrong. This CDR3 is built from 15 residues. CDR1 and CDR2 (germline): SGHDT, YYEEEE. The CDR3 nucleotides are TGTGCCAGCAGCTGGACTAGAGGAGGGAAAGAGACCCAGTACTTC. It yields the protein CASSWTRGGKETQYF.

This clonotype was detected a few times. The J gene is TRBJ2-1, the V gene TRBV7-3, with D perhaps TRBD1 (7 bases). With 9 bases removed from V and 8 bases from J, the gap between germline ends came to 17 bases. Germline CDR1 is SGHTA and CDR2 is FQGTGA. This CDR3 spans 13 amino acids. CDR3 sequence (DNA): TGTGCCAGTTCAGGAGGGGGCGGGGATGAGCAGTTCTTC. This encodes CASSGGGGDEQFF.

V usage is TRBV6-2 or TRBV6-3 and J usage is TRBJ2-3, with D tentatively TRBD1 (6 bases). The CDR3 totals 15 residues. Trimming stripped 6 bases from V and 0 bases from J, with 13 bases between. CDR1 is MNHEY, CDR2 SVGEGT, per germline. CDR3 in DNA: TGTGCCAGCAGCCTCAAGAGGGGGAGCACAGATACGCAGTATTTT. Encoded protein: CASSLKRGSTDTQYF.

The rearrangement joins TRBV5-6 to TRBJ2-3; TRBD2 aligns across 10 bases. The CDR3 runs 17 residues. The germline V gene has CDR1 SGHDT and CDR2 YYEEEE. With V trimmed by 1 base and J by 3 bases, 8 bases remained unmatched. The CDR3 coding sequence is TGTGCCAGCAGCTTGTGGGCTAGCGGGAGTACGACAGATACGCAGTATTTT. This gives the protein CASSLWASGSTTDTQYF. The whole variable domain, remainder taken from reference TRBV5-6 and TRBJ2-3, is DAGVTQSPTHLIKTRGQQVTLRCSPKSGHDTVSWYQQALGQGPQFIFQYYEEEERQRGNFPDRFSGHQFPNYSSELNVNALLLGDSALYLCASSLWASGSTTDTQYFGPGTRLTVL.

The chain uses TRBV7-2 and TRBJ2-7, with TRBD1 identical over 8 bases. The germline V gene has CDR1 SGHTA and CDR2 FQGNSA. The CDR3 sequence is 15 residues long. After removal of 7 bases from V and 4 bases from J, the junction contained 12 bases not matched to a gene. DNA of the CDR3: TGTGCCAGCACCCGGACAGGGTCTGGGACGTACGAGCAGTACTTC. Translating gives CASTRTGSGTYEQYF.

V gene TRBV12-3 or TRBV12-4 combines with J gene TRBJ2-1, with D tentatively TRBD1 or TRBD2 (5 bases each). This CDR3 spans 14 amino acids. V lost 6 bases, J lost 13 bases, and 22 bases lay in between. As DNA, the CDR3 is TGTGCCAGCAGCCCGACCTGGGGGTATGAGACCCAGTTCTTC. It encodes CASSPTWGYETQFF.

The CDR3 DNA reads as TGTGCCAGCTCCCCGGACAGGGGTAGCCTCTTCAGCTCCTACGAGCAGTACTTC. Protein product: CASSPDRGSLFSSYEQYF. This rearrangement joins TRBV18 to TRBJ2-7; 9 bases line up with TRBD1. This CDR3 is built from 18 residues. J gave up 0 bases and V 6 bases, and 15 bases lay outside the gene matches. CDR1 is KGHSH, CDR2 LQKENI, per germline.

This sequence joins TRBV9 and TRBJ2-7; D call uncertain. The V and J ends lost 5 bases and 3 bases respectively, with 15 bases between them. The CDR3 consists of 14 residues. Germline CDR1 and CDR2: SGDLS and YYNGEE. CDR3: CASSFQPGHYEQYF. The CDR3 DNA is TGTGCCAGCAGTTTCCAGCCAGGCCACTACGAGCAGTACTTC.

This chain joins TRBV20-1 and TRBJ2-1; D unclear. CDR1 DFQATT and CDR2 SNEGSKA come from the germline V gene (reference sequence). The CDR3 consists of 15 residues. V lost 3 bases to trimming and J lost 2 bases, with 14 bases between them. As DNA, the CDR3 is TGCAGTGCTAGTGGGGTCAGTGGGACCTACAATGAGCAGTTCTTC. Translation: CSASGVSGTYNEQFF.

In regard to this clonotype: This may stem from a read error, because a much larger clone lies one nucleotide away. The gene calls are TRBV7-3 and TRBJ2-1, with D possibly TRBD1 on 5 matching bases. This CDR3 is 14 amino acids long. The V end lost 5 bases, the J end lost 7 bases, and 15 bases lay between the germline ends. The germline CDR1 and CDR2 sequences are SGHTA and FQGTGA. This CDR3 is CASSVGEVGNEQFF. The DNA of the CDR3 is TGTGCCAGCAGCGTAGGGGAAGTCGGTAATGAGCAGTTCTTC.

This clonotype was seen a handful of times. The chain joins TRBV6-2 or TRBV6-3 to TRBJ2-7, with TRBD2 matching over 7 bases. Germline CDR1 reads MNHEY; CDR2 reads SVGEGT. The ends lost 3 bases at V and 1 base at J; junction bases unmatched: 9. CDR3 length: 16 amino acids. DNA of the CDR3: TGTGCCAGCAGTTATATGGCGGGAGCTCCTTCCTACGAGCAGTACTTC. Translating it yields CASSYMAGAPSYEQYF.

The chain couples TRBV15 to TRBJ2-1; D unclear. The germline V and J ends were trimmed by 3 bases and 7 bases, with 7 bases remaining between them. This CDR3 is built from 12 residues. Germline V gives CDR1 LNHNV, CDR2 YYDKDF (reference sequence). CDR3 sequence reads: CATSSLINEQFF. CDR3 coding DNA: TGTGCCACCAGCAGTCTTATTAATGAGCAGTTCTTC. Full variable domain (outside the CDR3, taken from reference TRBV15 and TRBJ2-1): DAMVIQNPRYQVTQFGKPVTLSCSQTLNHNVMYWYQQKSSQAPKLLFHYYDKDFNNEADTPDNFQSRRPNTSFCFLDIRSPGLGDTAMYLCATSSLINEQFFGPGTRLTVL.